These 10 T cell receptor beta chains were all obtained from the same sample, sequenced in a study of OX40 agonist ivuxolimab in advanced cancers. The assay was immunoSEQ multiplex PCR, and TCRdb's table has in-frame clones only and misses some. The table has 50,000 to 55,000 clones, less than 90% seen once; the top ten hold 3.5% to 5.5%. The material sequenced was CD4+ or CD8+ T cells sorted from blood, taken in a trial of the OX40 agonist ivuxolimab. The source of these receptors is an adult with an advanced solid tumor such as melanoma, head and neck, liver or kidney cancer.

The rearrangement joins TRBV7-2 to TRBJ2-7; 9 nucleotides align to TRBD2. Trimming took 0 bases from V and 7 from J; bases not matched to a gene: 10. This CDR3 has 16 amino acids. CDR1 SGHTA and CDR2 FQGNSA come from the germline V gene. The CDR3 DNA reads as TGTGCCAGCAGCTTAGCCGGCGCGGGAGGGCCGTCGGAGCAGTACTTC. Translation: CASSLAGAGGPSEQYF.

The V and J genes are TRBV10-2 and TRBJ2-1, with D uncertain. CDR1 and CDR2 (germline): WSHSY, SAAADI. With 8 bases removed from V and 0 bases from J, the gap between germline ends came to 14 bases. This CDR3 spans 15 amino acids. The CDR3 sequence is CASSESRSSYNEQFF. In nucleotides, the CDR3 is TGCGCCAGCTCTGAGTCGAGGAGCTCCTACAATGAGCAGTTCTTC.

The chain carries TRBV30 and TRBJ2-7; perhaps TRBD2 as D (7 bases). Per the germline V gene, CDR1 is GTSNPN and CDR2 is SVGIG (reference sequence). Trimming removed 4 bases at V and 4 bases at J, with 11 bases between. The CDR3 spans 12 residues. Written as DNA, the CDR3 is TGTGCCTGGACTAGGGGGGGGTACGAGCAGTACTTC. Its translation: CAWTRGGYEQYF.

This chain's CDR3 is CASRATGWSSYNEQFF. Written as DNA, the CDR3 is TGTGCCAGCAGAGCCACAGGGTGGAGCTCCTACAATGAGCAGTTCTTC. The V and J genes are TRBV7-2 and TRBJ2-1, with D perhaps matching TRBD1 (6 bases). V lost 6 bases to trimming and J lost 0 bases, with 15 bases between them. This CDR3 contains 16 residues. CDR1 and CDR2 from the germline V gene are SGHTA and FQGNSA.

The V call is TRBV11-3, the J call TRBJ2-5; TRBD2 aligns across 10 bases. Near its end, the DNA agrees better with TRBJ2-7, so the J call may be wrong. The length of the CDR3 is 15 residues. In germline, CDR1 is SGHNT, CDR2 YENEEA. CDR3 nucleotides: TGTGCCAGCAGCACCGGGCTAGCGGGAGTACACGAGCAGTACTTC. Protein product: CASSTGLAGVHEQYF.

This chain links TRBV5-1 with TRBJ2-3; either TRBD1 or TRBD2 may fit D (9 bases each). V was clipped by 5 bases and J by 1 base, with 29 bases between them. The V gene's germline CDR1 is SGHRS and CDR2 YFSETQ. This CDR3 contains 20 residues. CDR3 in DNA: TGCGCCAGCAGAGTTACAGGGGGCTTGAGCGGGAGGCCGGGCACAGATACGCAGTATTTT. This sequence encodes CASRVTGGLSGRPGTDTQYF. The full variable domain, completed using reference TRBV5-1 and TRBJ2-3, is KAGVTQTPRYLIKTRGQQVTLSCSPISGHRSVSWYQQTPGQGLQFLFEYFSETQRNKGNFPGRFSGRQFSNSRSEMNVSTLELGDSALYLCASRVTGGLSGRPGTDTQYFGPGTRLTVL.

CDR3 sequence (DNA): TGCGCCAGCAGCCAAGATTTAGGACGCCAGGAGTACTATGGCTACACCTTC. Protein: CASSQDLGRQEYYGYTF. The rearrangement joins TRBV4-1 to TRBJ1-2; D remains unclear. CDR3 size: 17 residues. CDR1 is MGHRA, CDR2 YSYEKL, per germline. V shed 0 bases and J shed 3 bases, with 17 bases lying between them.

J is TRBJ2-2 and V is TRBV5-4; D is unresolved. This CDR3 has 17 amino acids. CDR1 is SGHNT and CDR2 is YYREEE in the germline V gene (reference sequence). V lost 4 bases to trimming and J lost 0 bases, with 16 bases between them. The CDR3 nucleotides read TGTGCCAGCAGCACTGGCCGGCCAGCCGCGAACACCGGGGAGCTGTTTTTT. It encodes CASSTGRPAANTGELFF. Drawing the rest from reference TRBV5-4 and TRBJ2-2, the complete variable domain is ETGVTQSPTHLIKTRGQQVTLRCSSQSGHNTVSWYQQALGQGPQFIFQYYREEENGRGNFPPRFSGLQFPNYSSELNVNALELDDSALYLCASSTGRPAANTGELFFGEGSRLTVL.

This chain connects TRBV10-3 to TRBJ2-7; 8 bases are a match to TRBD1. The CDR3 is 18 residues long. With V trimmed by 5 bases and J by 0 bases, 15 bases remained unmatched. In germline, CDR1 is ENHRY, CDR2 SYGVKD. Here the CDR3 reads CAISTQGDSALSSYEQYF. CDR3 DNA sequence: TGTGCCATCAGTACACAGGGGGACTCGGCTCTCAGCTCCTACGAGCAGTACTTC.

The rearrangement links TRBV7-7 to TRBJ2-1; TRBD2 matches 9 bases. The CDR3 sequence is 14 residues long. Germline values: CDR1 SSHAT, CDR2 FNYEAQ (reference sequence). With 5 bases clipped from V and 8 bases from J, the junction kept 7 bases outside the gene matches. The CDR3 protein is CASSRGTSSYEQFF. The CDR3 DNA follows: TGTGCCAGCAGCCGAGGGACTAGCAGCTATGAGCAGTTCTTC.